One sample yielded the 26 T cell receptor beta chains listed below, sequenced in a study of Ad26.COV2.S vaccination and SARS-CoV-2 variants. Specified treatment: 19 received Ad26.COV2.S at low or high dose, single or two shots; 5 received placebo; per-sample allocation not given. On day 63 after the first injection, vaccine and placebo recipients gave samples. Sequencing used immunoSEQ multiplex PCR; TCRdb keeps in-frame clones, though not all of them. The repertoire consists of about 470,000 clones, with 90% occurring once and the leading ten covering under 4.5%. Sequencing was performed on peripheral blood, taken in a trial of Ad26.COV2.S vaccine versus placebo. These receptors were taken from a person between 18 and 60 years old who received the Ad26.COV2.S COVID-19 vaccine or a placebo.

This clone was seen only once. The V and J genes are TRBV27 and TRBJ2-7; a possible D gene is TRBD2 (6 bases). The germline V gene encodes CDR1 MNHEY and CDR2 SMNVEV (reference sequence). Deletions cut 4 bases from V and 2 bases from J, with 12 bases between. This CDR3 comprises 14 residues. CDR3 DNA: TGTGCCAGCAGTTCCCGGGACTCAACCTACGAGCAGTACTTC. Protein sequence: CASSSRDSTYEQYF.

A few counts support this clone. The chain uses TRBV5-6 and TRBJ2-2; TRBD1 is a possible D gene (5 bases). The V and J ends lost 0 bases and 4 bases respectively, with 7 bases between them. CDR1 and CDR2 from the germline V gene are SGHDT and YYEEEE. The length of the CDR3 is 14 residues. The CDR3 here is CASSLAGPTGELFF. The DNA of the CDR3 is TGTGCCAGCAGCTTGGCAGGGCCCACCGGGGAGCTGTTTTTT.

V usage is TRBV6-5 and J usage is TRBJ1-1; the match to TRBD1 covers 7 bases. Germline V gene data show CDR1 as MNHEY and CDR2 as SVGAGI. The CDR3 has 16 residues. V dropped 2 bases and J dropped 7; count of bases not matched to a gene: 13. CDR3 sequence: CASSYRTQGRRGEAFF. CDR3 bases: TGTGCCAGCAGTTACCGGACACAGGGGAGACGGGGTGAAGCTTTCTTT.

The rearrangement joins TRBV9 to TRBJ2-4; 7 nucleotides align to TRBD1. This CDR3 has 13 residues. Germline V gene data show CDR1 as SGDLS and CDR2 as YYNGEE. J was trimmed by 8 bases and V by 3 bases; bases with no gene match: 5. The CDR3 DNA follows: TGTGCCAGCAGCGGGACAGGTGGGCACATTCAGTACTTC. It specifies CASSGTGGHIQYF.

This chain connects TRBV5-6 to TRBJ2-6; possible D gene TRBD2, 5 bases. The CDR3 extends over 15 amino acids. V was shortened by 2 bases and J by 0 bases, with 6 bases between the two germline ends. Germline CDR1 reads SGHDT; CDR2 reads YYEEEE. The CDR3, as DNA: TGTGCCAGCAGCTTCGAGGGCTCTGGGGCCAACGTCCTGACTTTC. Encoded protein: CASSFEGSGANVLTF.

The CDR3 loop reads CASSLERRVTPEQFF. The CDR3 DNA reads TGTGCCAGCAGCTTGGAACGGAGGGTGACCCCTGAGCAGTTCTTC. This chain joins TRBV5-5 and TRBJ2-1; D might be TRBD2 (6 bases). Germline-derived CDR1 and CDR2 are SGHKS and YYEKEE (reference sequence). There are 15 residues in the CDR3. Trimming shortened V by 0 bases and J by 9 bases, and 16 bases separated the two germline ends.

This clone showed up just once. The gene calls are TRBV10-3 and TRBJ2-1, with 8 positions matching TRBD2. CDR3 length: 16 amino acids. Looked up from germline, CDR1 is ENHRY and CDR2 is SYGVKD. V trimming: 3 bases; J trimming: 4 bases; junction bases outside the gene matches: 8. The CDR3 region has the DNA TGTGCCATCAGTGATAGAAGTAGCGGGATGTACAATGAGCAGTTCTTC. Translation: CAISDRSSGMYNEQFF.

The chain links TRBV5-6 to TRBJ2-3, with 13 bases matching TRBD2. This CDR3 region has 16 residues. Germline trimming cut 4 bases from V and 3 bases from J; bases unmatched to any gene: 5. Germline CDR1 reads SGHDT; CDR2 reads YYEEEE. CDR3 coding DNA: TGTGCCAGCAGCATACTAGCGGGAGGGCCGACAGATACGCAGTATTTT. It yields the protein CASSILAGGPTDTQYF.

The CDR3 DNA reads TGTGCCAGCAGCTTAGCGCCGGCAGGGGAAGCTTTCTTT. Its translation: CASSLAPAGEAFF. J is TRBJ1-1 and V is TRBV7-6; tentative D call: TRBD1 (5 bases). Germline CDR1 is SGHVS and CDR2 is FNYEAQ. This CDR3 comprises 13 residues. Trimming removed 0 bases at V and 8 bases at J, with 10 bases between.

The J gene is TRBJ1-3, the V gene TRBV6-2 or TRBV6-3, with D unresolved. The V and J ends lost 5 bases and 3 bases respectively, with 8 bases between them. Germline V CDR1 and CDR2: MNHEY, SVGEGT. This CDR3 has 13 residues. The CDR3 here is CASSETSGNTIYF. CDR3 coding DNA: TGTGCCAGCAGTGAGACAAGTGGAAACACCATATATTTT.

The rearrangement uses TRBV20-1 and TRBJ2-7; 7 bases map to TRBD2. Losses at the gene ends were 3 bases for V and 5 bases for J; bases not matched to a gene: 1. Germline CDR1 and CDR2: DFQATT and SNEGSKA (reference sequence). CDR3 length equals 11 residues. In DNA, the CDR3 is TGCAGTGCTAGGGGAGGGAACGAGCAGTACTTC. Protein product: CSARGGNEQYF.

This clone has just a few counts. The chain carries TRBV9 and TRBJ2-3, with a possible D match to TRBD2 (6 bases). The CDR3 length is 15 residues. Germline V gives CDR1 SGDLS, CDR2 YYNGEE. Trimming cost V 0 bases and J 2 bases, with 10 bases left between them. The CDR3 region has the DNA TGTGCCAGCAGCGTAGTAGCGGATCACACAGATACGCAGTATTTT. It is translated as CASSVVADHTDTQYF.

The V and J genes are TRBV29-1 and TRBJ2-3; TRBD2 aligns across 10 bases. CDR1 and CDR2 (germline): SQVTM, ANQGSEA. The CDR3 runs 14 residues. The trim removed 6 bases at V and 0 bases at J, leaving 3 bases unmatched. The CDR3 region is CSVQTSGSTDTQYF. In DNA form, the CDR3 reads TGCAGCGTCCAGACTAGCGGGAGCACAGATACGCAGTATTTT.

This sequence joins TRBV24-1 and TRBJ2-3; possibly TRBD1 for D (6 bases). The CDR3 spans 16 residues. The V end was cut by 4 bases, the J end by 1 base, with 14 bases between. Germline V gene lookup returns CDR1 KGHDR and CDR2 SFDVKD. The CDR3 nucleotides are TGTGCCACCAGTGACCCAGGGGTGGGAGGCACAGATACGCAGTATTTT. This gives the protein CATSDPGVGGTDTQYF.

CDR3 protein: CASSYSTGGGEKLFF. In DNA, the CDR3 is TGTGCCAGCAGTTACTCGACAGGAGGTGGCGAAAAACTGTTTTTT. V and J are TRBV6-2 or TRBV6-3 and TRBJ1-4; tentative D call: TRBD1 (6 bases). The germline V and J ends were trimmed by 0 bases and 8 bases, with 13 bases remaining between them. Germline V gene data show CDR1 as MNHEY and CDR2 as SVGEGT. This CDR3 spans 15 amino acids.

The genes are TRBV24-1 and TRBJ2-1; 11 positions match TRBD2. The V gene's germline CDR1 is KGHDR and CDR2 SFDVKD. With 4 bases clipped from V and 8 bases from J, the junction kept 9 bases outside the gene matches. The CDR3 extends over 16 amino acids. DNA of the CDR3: TGTGCCACCAGTGACATGACTAGCGGGATGGAGGATGAGCAGTTCTTC. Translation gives CATSDMTSGMEDEQFF.

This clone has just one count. Here the CDR3 DNA reads TGTGCCAGCAGTGGCCCGGGGTGGGGGTCCCAAGAGACCCAGTACTTC. This encodes CASSGPGWGSQETQYF. The V call is TRBV6-2 or TRBV6-3, the J call TRBJ2-5; D is possibly TRBD1 or TRBD2 (5 bases each). The CDR3 covers 16 residues. V was cut by 5 bases and J by 1 base, with 17 bases left in between. The V gene's germline CDR1 is MNHEY and CDR2 SVGEGT.

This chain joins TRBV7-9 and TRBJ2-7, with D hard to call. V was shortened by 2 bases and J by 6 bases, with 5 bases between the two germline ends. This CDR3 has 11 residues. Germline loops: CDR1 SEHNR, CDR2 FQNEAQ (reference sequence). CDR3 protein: CASSLNGEQYF. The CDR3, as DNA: TGTGCCAGCAGCTTAAACGGCGAGCAGTACTTC. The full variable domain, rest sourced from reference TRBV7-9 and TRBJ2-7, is DTGVSQNPRHKITKRGQNVTFRCDPISEHNRLYWYRQTLGQGPEFLTYFQNEAQLEKSRLLSDRFSAERPKGSFSTLEIQRTEQGDSAMYLCASSLNGEQYFGPGTRLTVT.

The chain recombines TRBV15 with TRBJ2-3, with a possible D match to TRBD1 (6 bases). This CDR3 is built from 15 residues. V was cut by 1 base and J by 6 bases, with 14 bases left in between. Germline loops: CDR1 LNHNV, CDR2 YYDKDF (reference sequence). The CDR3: CATSRVPQGTDTQYF. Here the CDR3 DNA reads TGTGCCACCAGCAGAGTGCCACAGGGAACCGATACGCAGTATTTT.

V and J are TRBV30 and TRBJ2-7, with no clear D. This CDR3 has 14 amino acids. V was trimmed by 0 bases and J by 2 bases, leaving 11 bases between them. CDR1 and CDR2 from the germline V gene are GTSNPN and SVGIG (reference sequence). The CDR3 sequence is CAWSVRPTAYEQYF. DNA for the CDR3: TGTGCCTGGAGTGTACGTCCAACAGCCTACGAGCAGTACTTC.

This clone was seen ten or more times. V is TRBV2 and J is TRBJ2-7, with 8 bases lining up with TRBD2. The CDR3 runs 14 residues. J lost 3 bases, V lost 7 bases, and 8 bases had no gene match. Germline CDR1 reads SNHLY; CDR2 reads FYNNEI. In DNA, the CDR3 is TGTGCCAGCACTGGGGGCGGGAGGCACTACGAGCAGTACTTC. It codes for CASTGGGRHYEQYF.

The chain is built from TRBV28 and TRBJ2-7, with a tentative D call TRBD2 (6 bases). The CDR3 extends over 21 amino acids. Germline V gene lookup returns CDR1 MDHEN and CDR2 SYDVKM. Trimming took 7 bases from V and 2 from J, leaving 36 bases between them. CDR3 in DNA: TGTGCCAGCACCCGTCCCCCCAGGGAGGTTACGGGACCCAGGATTCCCTACGAGCAGTACTTC. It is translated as CASTRPPREVTGPRIPYEQYF.

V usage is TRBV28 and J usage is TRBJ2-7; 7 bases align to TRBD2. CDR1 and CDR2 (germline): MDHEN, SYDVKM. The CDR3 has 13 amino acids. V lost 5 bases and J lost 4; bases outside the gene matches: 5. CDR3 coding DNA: TGTGCCAGCAGTCAGCTGGGGGGGTACGAGCAGTACTTC. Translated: CASSQLGGYEQYF.

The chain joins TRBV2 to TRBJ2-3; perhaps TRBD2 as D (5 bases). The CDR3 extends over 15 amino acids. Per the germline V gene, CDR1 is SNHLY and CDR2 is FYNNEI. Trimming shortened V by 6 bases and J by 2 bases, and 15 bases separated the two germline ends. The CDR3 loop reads CASSPTGVATDTQYF. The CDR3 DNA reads TGTGCCAGCAGCCCCACCGGGGTAGCCACAGATACGCAGTATTTT.

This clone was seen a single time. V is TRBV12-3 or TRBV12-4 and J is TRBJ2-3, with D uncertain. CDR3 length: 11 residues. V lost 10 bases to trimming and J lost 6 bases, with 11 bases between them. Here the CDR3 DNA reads TGTGCCACGTACTCCGGGGATACGCAGTATTTT. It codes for CATYSGDTQYF.

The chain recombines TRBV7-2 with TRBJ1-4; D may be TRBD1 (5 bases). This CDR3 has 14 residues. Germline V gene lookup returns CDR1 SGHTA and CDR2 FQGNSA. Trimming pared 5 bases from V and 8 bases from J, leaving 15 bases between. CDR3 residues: CASSPRDGGEKLFF. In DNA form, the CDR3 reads TGTGCCAGCAGCCCCCGTGACGGGGGGGAAAAACTGTTTTTT. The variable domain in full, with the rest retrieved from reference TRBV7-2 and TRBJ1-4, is GAGVSQSPSNKVTEKGKDVELRCDPISGHTALYWYRQSLGQGLEFLIYFQGNSAPDKSGLPSDRFSAERTGGSVSTLTIQRTQQEDSAVYLCASSPRDGGEKLFFGSGTQLSVL.